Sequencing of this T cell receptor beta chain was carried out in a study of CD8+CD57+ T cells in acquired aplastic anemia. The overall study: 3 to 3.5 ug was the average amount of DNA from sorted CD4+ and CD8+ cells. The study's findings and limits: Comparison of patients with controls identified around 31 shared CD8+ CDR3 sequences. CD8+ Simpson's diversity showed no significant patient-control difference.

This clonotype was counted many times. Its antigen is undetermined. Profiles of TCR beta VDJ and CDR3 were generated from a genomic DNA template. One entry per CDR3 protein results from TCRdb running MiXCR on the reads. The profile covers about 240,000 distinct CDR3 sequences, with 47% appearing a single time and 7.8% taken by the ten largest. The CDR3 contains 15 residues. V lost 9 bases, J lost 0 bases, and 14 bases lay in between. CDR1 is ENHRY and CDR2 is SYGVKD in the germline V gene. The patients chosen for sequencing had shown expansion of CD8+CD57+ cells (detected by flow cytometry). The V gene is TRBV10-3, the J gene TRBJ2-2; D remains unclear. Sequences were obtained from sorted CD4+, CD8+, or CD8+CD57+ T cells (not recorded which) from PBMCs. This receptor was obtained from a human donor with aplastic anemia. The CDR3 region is CAIGLPGTNTGELFF. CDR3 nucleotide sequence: TGTGCCATAGGGCTCCCGGGCACGAACACCGGGGAGCTGTTTTTT.